The 8 T cell receptor beta chains given below trace back to one sample, sequenced in a study of T cell changes during pregnancy in multiple sclerosis. Some clones are missing from TCRdb's copy, which holds only in-frame ones; the method was immunoSEQ multiplex PCR. The repertoire holds 50,000 to 60,000 clones, with about nine tenths as singletons. The source was CD4+ T cells from peripheral blood mononuclear cells, collected in the second trimester of pregnancy. Source of these receptors: a female donor with multiple sclerosis, enrolled in a pregnancy study.

This chain uses TRBV12-5 with TRBJ1-2; D unresolved. The CDR3 length is 14 residues. Germline CDR1 LGHNT, CDR2 FRNRAP. V was cut by 1 base and J by 2 bases, with 8 bases left in between. In DNA, the CDR3 is TGTGCTAGTGGTTTGGAGTCGGGGAACTATGGCTACACCTTC. This gives the protein CASGLESGNYGYTF.

V usage is TRBV10-3 and J usage is TRBJ1-3; D uncertain. This CDR3 region has 14 residues. V shed 7 bases and J shed 0 bases, with 10 bases lying between them. Germline V CDR1 and CDR2: ENHRY, SYGVKD. The CDR3 coding sequence is TGTGCCATCACCGAAACATTCTCTGGAAACACCATATATTTT. It is translated as CAITETFSGNTIYF.

In this sample, this clone turned up a few times. As DNA, the CDR3 is TGTGCCAGCAGTGAAAGAGGGAACACTGAAGCTTTCTTT. Translating gives CASSERGNTEAFF. The chain employs TRBV6-1 and TRBJ1-1; D remains ambiguous. The CDR3 has 13 residues. Germline V gene sequence: CDR1 MNHNS, CDR2 SASEGT. Trimming took off 2 bases at V and 1 base at J, with 5 bases between the two ends.

This clone was counted once. V gene TRBV6-1 combines with J gene TRBJ2-3; D call uncertain. V was trimmed by 5 bases and J by 4 bases, leaving 7 bases between them. Germline CDR1 and CDR2: MNHNS and SASEGT. The CDR3 has 12 amino acids. The CDR3 region is CASSNRADTQYF. The DNA of the CDR3 is TGTGCCAGCAGTAACCGGGCAGATACGCAGTATTTT.

The chain has TRBV18 and TRBJ1-1, with D unresolved. V lost 3 bases and J lost 3, with 5 bases in between. The CDR3 totals 12 residues. Germline V gene sequence: CDR1 KGHSH, CDR2 LQKENI. The CDR3 DNA is TGTGCCAGCTCACCTATTTACACTGAAGCTTTCTTT. Its protein is CASSPIYTEAFF. Full variable domain (outside the CDR3, taken from reference TRBV18 and TRBJ1-1): NAGVMQNPRHLVRRRGQEARLRCSPMKGHSHVYWYRQLPEEGLKFMVYLQKENIIDESGMPKERFSAEFPKEGPSILRIQQVVRGDSAAYFCASSPIYTEAFFGQGTRLTVV.

The chain recombines TRBV6-1 with TRBJ2-2, with unresolved D. Germline V gene sequence: CDR1 MNHNS, CDR2 SASEGT. This CDR3 contains 13 residues. Deletions cut 2 bases from V and 3 bases from J, with 4 bases between. In DNA form, the CDR3 reads TGTGCCAGCAGTGAACTGTACACCGGGGAGCTGTTTTTT. Translation gives CASSELYTGELFF.

The V and J genes are TRBV14 and TRBJ2-3; the D gene is possibly TRBD2 (6 bases). V was trimmed by 4 bases and J by 6 bases, leaving 8 bases between them. Germline assignment: CDR1 SGHDN and CDR2 FVKESK. CDR3 length: 12 residues. The CDR3 sequence is CASSPGRDTQYF. In DNA form, the CDR3 reads TGTGCCAGCAGCCCGGGGAGGGATACGCAGTATTTT.

The gene calls are TRBV21-1 and TRBJ1-2. TRBV21-1 is an annotated pseudogene. This CDR3 has 13 residues. The CDR3 here is CASSKEGRYGYTF. CDR3 bases: TGTGCCAGCAGCAAAGAAGGGAGATATGGCTACACCTTC.